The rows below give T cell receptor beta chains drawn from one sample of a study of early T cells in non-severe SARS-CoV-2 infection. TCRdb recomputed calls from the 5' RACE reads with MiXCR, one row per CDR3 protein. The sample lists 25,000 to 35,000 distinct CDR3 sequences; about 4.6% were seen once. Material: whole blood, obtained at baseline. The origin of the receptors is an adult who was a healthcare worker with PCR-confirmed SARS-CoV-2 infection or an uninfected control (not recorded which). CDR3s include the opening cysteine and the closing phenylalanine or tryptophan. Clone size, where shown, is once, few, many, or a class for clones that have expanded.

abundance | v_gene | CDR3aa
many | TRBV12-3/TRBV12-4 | CASSLLGSTEAFF
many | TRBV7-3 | CASSLQRNTEAFF
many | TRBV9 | CASSAATGPDQPQHF
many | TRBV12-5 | CASALTGTSYNEQFF
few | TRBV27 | CASSLGGQGARSGNQNIQYF
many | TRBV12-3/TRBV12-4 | CASSLGQSATEAFF
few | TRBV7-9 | CASSYVGNTEAFF
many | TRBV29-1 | CSVESADTQYF
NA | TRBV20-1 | CSAREINYEQYF
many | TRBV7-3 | CASSADNTKETQYF
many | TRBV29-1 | CSVQLSNYGYTF
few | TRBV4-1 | CASSLPSSYNEQFF
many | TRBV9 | CASSERPGLAGVPVYEQYF
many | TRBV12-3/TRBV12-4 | CASSFRRGHGDGPQHF
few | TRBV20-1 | CSARVHRVSTDTQYF
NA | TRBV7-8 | CASSSPAGLPQHF
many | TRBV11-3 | CASSLAGGEETQYF
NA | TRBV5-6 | CASSLGLSPQPQHF
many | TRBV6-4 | CASSPIQGQPQHF
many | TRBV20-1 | CSAQPQRGSSYEQYF
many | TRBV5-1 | CASSPDRGSGTEAFF
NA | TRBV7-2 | CASTSAGSLTGELFF
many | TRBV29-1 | CSVSGPPSEKLFF
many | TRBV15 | CATSRGEGSGSETQYF
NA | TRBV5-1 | CASSSDQGARETQYF
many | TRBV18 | CASSPPKRGGDYEQYF
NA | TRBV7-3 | CASATQSGSTDTQYF
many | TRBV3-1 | CASSPTGDRGYTF
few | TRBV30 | CAWSGGHSSYNEQFF
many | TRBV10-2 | CASSESPSGGTDTQYF
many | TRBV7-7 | CASSPDRHNEQFF
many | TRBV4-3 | CASSQGASGGTDTQYF
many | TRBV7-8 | CASSLLGQGNYGYTF
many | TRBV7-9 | CASSPSRQGLPNEQFF
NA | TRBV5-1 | CASRNGDSSYEQYF
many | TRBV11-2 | CASSQFSFRGTEAFF